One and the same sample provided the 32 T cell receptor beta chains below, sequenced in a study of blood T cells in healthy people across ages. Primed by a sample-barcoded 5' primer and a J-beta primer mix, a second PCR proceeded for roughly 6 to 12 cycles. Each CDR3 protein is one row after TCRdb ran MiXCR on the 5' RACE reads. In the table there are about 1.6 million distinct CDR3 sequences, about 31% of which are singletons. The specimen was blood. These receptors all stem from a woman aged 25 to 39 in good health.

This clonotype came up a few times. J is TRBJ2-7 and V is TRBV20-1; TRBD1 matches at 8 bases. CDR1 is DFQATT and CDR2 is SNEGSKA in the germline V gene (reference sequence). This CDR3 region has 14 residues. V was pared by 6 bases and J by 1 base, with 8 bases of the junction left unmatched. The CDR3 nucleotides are TGCAGTGCAAGACAGGGGCTAGGGTCCTACGAGCAGTACTTC. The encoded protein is CSARQGLGSYEQYF.

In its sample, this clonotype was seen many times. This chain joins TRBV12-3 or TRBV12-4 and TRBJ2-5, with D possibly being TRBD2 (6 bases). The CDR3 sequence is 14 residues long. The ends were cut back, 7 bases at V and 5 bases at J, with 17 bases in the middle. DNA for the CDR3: TGTGCCAGCACCCCCGGGGGAGACGGGGAGACCCAGTACTTC. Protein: CASTPGGDGETQYF.

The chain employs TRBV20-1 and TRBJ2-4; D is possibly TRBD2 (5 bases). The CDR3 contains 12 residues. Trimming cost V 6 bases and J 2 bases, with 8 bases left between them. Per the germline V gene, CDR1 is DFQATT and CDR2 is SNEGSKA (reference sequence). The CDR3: CSAGGSKNIQYF. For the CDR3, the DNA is TGCAGTGCCGGCGGGTCCAAAAACATTCAGTACTTC.

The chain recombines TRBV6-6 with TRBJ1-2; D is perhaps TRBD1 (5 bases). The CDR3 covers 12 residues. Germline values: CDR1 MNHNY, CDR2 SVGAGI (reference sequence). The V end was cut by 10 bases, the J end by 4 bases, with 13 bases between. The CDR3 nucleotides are TGTGCCAACAGGTTAGGGCTCTATGGCTACACCTTC. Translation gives CANRLGLYGYTF.

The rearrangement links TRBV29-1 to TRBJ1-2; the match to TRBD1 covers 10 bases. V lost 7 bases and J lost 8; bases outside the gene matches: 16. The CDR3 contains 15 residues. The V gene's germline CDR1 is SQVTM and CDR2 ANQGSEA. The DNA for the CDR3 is TGCAGCGCGAAATCCGGGACAGGGGCCCCCGTGGGCTACACCTTC. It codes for CSAKSGTGAPVGYTF.

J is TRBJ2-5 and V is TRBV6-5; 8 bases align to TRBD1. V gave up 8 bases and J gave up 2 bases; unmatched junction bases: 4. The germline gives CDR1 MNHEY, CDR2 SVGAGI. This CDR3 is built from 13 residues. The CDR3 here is CASGQGRQETQYF. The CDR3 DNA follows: TGTGCCAGCGGACAGGGTCGGCAAGAGACCCAGTACTTC.

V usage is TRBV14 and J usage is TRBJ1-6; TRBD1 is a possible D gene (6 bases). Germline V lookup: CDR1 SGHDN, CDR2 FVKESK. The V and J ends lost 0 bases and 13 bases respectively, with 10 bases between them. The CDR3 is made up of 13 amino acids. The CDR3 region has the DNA TGTGCCAGCAGCCAAGACGGGGGCGCTCCCCTCCACTTT. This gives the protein CASSQDGGAPLHF. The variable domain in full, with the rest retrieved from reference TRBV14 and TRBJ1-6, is EAGVTQFPSHSVIEKGQTVTLRCDPISGHDNLYWYRRVMGKEIKFLLHFVKESKQDESGMPNNRFLAERTGGTYSTLKVQPAELEDSGVYFCASSQDGGAPLHFGNGTRLTVT.

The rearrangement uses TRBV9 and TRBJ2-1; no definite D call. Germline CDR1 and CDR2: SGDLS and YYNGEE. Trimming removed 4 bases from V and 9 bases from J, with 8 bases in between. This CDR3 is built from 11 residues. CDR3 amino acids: CASSPVVEQFF. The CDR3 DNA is TGTGCCAGCAGCCCCGTCGTTGAGCAGTTCTTC.

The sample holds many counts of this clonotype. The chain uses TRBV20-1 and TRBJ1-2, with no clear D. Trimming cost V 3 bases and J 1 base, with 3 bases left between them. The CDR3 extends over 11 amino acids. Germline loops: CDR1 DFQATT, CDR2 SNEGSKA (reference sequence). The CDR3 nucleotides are TGCAGTGCTAGTTTTAACTATGGCTACACCTTC. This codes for CSASFNYGYTF.

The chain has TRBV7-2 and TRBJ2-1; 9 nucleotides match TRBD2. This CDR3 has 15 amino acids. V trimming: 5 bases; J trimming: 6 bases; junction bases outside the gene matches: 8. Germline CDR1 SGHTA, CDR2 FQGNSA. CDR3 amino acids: CASSPPPSGINEQFF. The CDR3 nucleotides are TGTGCCAGCAGCCCGCCACCTAGCGGGATCAATGAGCAGTTCTTC.

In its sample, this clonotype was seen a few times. The CDR3 DNA reads TGCAGCGTTGGGGGACTAGCGTCATTGGAGACCCAGTACTTC. This codes for CSVGGLASLETQYF. J is TRBJ2-5 and V is TRBV29-1; 10 nucleotides line up with TRBD2. The CDR3 loop spans 14 amino acids. V gave up 4 bases and J gave up 5 bases; unmatched junction bases: 7. Germline assignment: CDR1 SQVTM and CDR2 ANQGSEA.

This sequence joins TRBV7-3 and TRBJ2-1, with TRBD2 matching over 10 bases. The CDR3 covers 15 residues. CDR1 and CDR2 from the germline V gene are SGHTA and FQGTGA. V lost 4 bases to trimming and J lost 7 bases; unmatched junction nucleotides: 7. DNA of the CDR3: TGTGCCAGCAGCTCCACGGGACTAGCGCTGAATGAGCAGTTCTTC. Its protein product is CASSSTGLALNEQFF. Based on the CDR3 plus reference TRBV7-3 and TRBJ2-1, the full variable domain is GAGVSQTPSNKVTEKGKYVELRCDPISGHTALYWYRQSLGQGPEFLIYFQGTGAADDSGLPNDRFFAVRPEGSVSTLKIQRTERGDSAVYLCASSSTGLALNEQFFGPGTRLTVL.

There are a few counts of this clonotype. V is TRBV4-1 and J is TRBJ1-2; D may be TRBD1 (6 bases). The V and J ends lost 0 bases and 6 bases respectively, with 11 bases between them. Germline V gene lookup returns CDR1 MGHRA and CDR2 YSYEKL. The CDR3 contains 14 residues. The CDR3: CASSQETGRNGYTF. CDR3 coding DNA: TGCGCCAGCAGCCAAGAAACAGGGCGGAATGGCTACACCTTC.

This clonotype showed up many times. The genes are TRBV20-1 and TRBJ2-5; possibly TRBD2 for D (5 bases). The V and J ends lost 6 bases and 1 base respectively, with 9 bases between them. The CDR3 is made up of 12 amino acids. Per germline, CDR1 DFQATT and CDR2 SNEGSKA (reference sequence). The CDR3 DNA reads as TGCAGTGCGAGACTAACCCAAGAGACCCAGTACTTC. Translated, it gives CSARLTQETQYF.

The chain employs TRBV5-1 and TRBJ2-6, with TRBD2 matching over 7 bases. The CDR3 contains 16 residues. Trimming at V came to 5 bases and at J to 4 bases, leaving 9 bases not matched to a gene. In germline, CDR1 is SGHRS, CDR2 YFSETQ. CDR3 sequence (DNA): TGCGCCAGCAGGGGGGGGACCTCTTCAGGGGCCAACGTCCTGACTTTC. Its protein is CASRGGTSSGANVLTF.

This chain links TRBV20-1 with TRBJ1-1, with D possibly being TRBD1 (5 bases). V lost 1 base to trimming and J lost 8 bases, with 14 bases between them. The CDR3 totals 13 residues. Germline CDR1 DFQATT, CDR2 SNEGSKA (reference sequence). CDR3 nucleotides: TGCAGTGCTAGAGGAGGAACAGGCGGGGAAGCTTTCTTT. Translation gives CSARGGTGGEAFF.

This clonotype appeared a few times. The CDR3 coding sequence is TGCAGTGCTAGCGCGACCCGGACAGGCGATGGCTACACCTTC. As protein: CSASATRTGDGYTF. The chain has TRBV20-1 and TRBJ1-2; TRBD1 matches at 7 bases. The V gene end was trimmed by 3 bases and the J gene end by 6 bases; junction bases not matched to a gene: 10. Germline CDR1 is DFQATT and CDR2 is SNEGSKA (reference sequence). The CDR3 loop spans 14 amino acids.

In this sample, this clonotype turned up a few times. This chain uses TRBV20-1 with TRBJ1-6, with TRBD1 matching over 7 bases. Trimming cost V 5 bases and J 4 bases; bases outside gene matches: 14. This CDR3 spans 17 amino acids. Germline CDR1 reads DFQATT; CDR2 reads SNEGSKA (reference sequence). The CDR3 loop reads CSARPHRGLSYNSPLHF. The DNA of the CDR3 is TGCAGTGCTCGGCCCCACAGGGGTTTATCTTATAATTCACCCCTCCACTTT.

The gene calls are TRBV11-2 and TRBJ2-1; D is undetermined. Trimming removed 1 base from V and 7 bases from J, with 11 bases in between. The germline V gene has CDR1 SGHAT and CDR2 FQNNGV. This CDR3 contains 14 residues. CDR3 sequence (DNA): TGTGCCAGCAGCTTAGCCATCTATGGTAATGAGCAGTTCTTC. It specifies CASSLAIYGNEQFF.

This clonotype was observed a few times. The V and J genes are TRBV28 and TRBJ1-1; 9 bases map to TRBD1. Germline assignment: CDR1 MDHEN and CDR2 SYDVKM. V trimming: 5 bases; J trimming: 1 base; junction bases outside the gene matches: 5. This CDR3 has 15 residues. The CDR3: CASSHGDRANTEAFF. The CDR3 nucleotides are TGTGCCAGCAGTCATGGGGACAGGGCGAACACTGAAGCTTTCTTT.

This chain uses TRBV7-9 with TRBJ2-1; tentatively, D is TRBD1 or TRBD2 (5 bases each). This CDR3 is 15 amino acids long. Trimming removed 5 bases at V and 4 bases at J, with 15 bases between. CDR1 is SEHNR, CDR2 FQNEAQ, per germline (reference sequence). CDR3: CASSRKGTEYNEQFF. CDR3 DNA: TGTGCCAGCAGCCGTAAGGGGACCGAGTACAATGAGCAGTTCTTC. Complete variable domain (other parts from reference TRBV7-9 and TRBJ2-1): DTGVSQNPRHKITKRGQNVTFRCDPISEHNRLYWYRQTLGQGPEFLTYFQNEAQLEKSRLLSDRFSAERPKGSFSTLEIQRTEQGDSAMYLCASSRKGTEYNEQFFGPGTRLTVL.

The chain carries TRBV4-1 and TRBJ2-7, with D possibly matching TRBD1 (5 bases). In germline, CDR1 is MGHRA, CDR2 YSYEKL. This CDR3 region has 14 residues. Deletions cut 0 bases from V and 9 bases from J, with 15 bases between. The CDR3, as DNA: TGCGCCAGCAGCCAAGACCAGGGATTCAACGGGCAGTACTTC. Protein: CASSQDQGFNGQYF.

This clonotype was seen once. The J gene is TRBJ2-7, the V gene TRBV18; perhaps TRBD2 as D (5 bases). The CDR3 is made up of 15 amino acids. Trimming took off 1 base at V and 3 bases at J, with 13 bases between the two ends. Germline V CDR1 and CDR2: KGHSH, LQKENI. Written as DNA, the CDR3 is TGTGCCAGCTCACCACGTACGGGGAATTTCTACGAGCAGTACTTC. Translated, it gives CASSPRTGNFYEQYF.

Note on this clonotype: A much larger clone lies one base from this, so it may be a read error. The CDR3 protein is CASSETSGRAETQYF. In DNA form, the CDR3 reads TGTGCCAGCAGCGAGACTAGCGGGAGGGCAGAGACCCAGTACTTC. The chain combines TRBV9 with TRBJ2-5; 14 bases agree with TRBD2. CDR3 size: 15 residues. Germline values: CDR1 SGDLS, CDR2 YYNGEE. The junction had 2 bases not matched to a gene; V was cut back by 3 bases and J by 4 bases.

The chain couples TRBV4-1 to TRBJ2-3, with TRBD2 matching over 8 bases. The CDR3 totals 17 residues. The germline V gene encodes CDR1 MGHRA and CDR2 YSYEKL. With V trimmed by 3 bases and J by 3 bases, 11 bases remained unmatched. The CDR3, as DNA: TGCGCCAGCAGCCAGGGGCCTACAGGCGGGGGGACAGATACGCAGTATTTT. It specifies CASSQGPTGGGTDTQYF.

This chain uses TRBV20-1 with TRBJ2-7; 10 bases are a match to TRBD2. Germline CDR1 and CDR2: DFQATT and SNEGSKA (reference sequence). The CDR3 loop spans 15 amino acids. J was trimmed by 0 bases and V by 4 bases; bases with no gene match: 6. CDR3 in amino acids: CSAMALAGVSYEQYF. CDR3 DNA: TGCAGTGCTATGGCTCTAGCGGGAGTCTCCTACGAGCAGTACTTC.

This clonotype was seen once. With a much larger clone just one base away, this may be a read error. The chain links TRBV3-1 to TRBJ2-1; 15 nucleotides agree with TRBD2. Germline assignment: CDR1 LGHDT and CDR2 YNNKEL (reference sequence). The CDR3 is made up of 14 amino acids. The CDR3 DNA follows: TGTGCCAGCAGCTGGGGACTAGCGGGAGGTTGGCAGTGCTTC. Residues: CASSWGLAGGWQCF.

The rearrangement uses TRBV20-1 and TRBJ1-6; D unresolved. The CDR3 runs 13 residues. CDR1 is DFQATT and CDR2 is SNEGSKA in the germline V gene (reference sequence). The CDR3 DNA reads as TGCAGCGGAACGTCGATATCCAATTCACCCCTCCACTTT. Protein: CSGTSISNSPLHF.

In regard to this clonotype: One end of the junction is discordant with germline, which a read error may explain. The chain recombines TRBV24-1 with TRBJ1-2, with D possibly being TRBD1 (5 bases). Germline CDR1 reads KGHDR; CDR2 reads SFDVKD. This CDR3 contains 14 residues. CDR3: CATSDPGRDYGYTF. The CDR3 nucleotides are TGTGCCACCAGTGACCCTGGAAGGGACTACGGCTACACCTTC.

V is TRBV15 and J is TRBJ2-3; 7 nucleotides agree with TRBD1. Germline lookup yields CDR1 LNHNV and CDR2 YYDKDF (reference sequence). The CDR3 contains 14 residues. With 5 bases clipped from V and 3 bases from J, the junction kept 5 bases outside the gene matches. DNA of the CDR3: TGTGCCACCAGCGAGAGGGGGCTGACAGATACGCAGTATTTT. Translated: CATSERGLTDTQYF.

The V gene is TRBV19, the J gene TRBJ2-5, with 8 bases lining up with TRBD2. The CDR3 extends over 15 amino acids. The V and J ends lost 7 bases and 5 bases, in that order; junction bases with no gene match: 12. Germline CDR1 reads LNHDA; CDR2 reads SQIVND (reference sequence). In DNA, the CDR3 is TGTGCCAGTACCCCATCAGCGGGAGTCGCGGAGACCCAGTACTTC. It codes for CASTPSAGVAETQYF.

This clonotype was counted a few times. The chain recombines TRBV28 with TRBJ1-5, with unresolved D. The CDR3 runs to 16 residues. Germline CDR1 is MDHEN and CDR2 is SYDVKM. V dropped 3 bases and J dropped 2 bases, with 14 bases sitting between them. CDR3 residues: CASSLLQSYGNQPQHF. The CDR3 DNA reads TGTGCCAGCAGTTTGTTACAGTCTTATGGCAATCAGCCCCAGCATTTT.